One and the same sample provided the 12 T cell receptor beta chains below, sequenced in a study of sequential checkpoint blockade in melanoma. As to treatment: randomized to nivolumab then ipilimumab (arm A) or the reverse (arm B). Assay: immunoSEQ multiplex PCR; the TCRdb copy retains only in-frame clones and omits some. The data hold over 9,500 clones, with roughly two thirds observed a single time. Material: CD8+ T cells sorted from blood (inferred from file names), obtained from a patient given nivolumab and ipilimumab in sequence. Receptor source: a human donor with melanoma.

The chain combines TRBV7-8 with TRBJ2-5; D gene ambiguous. The V end lost 2 bases, the J end lost 0 bases, and 7 bases lay between the germline ends. The V gene's germline CDR1 is SGHVS and CDR2 FQNEAQ. CDR3 length equals 14 residues. The CDR3: CASSLRLYQETQYF. CDR3 coding DNA: TGTGCCAGCAGCTTACGGTTGTACCAAGAGACCCAGTACTTC.

CDR3 in amino acids: CASSIGQGTVREQYF. In DNA form, the CDR3 reads TGTGCCAGCAGCATTGGACAGGGAACGGTGCGCGAGCAGTACTTC. This chain uses TRBV11-2 with TRBJ2-7; 8 nucleotides line up with TRBD1. Germline CDR1 SGHAT, CDR2 FQNNGV. This CDR3 is 15 amino acids long. The V segment lost 5 bases and the J segment 6 bases; nucleotides outside the gene matches: 12.

The chain recombines TRBV29-1 with TRBJ2-1; 9 nucleotides align to TRBD1. Germline-derived CDR1 and CDR2 are SQVTM and ANQGSEA. The CDR3 extends over 12 amino acids. V gave up 0 bases and J gave up 10 bases; unmatched junction bases: 1. CDR3 nucleotide sequence: TGCAGCGTTGAAGAAACAGGGGGCGAGCAGTTCTTC. Translation: CSVEETGGEQFF.

J is TRBJ2-5 and V is TRBV27; TRBD1 might be the D (5 bases). The assigned J gene may be wrong: the sequence end matches TRBJ2-7 better. This CDR3 is 14 amino acids long. From germline, CDR1 is MNHEY and CDR2 SMNVEV (reference sequence). The CDR3 spells CASSLRGKGHEQYF. As DNA, the CDR3 is TGTGCCAGCAGTTTAAGGGGTAAAGGTCACGAGCAGTACTTC.

The table lists this clone with a few counts. This rearrangement joins TRBV11-2 to TRBJ2-4; 8 bases fit TRBD2. Losses at the gene ends were 1 base for V and 0 bases for J; bases not matched to a gene: 5. The CDR3 covers 17 residues. The germline CDR1 and CDR2 sequences are SGHAT and FQNNGV. The CDR3 coding sequence is TGTGCCAGCAGCTTAGGGAGCGGGAGATCAGCCAAAAACATTCAGTACTTC. This codes for CASSLGSGRSAKNIQYF. The full variable domain, its missing parts supplied by reference TRBV11-2 and TRBJ2-4, is EAGVAQSPRYKIIEKRQSVAFWCNPISGHATLYWYQQILGQGPKLLIQFQNNGVVDDSQLPKDRFSAERLKGVDSTLKIQPAKLEDSAVYLCASSLGSGRSAKNIQYFGAGTRLSVL.

The chain is built from TRBV7-2 and TRBJ2-7; maybe TRBD2 (6 bases). The V gene's germline CDR1 is SGHTA and CDR2 FQGNSA. The CDR3 runs 13 residues. V was cut by 4 bases and J by 0 bases, with 7 bases left in between. CDR3 region: CASSSGSSYEQYF. For the CDR3, the DNA is TGTGCCAGCAGCTCCGGGAGCTCCTACGAGCAGTACTTC. Combining the CDR3 with reference TRBV7-2 and TRBJ2-7 gives the whole variable domain GAGVSQSPSNKVTEKGKDVELRCDPISGHTALYWYRQSLGQGLEFLIYFQGNSAPDKSGLPSDRFSAERTGGSVSTLTIQRTQQEDSAVYLCASSSGSSYEQYFGPGTRLTVT.

The chain couples TRBV27 to TRBJ1-5, with D tentatively TRBD1 (5 bases). The germline gives CDR1 MNHEY, CDR2 SMNVEV (reference sequence). The V end was cut by 2 bases, the J end by 5 bases, with 13 bases between. This CDR3 comprises 15 residues. CDR3 in DNA: TGTGCCAGCAGTTTAGGGAGGGGTGGGGATCAGCCCCAGCATTTT. Amino acids: CASSLGRGGDQPQHF.

The V gene is TRBV2, the J gene TRBJ1-2, with TRBD1 identical over 7 bases. Unmatched junction bases numbered 10, after V lost 1 base and J lost 5 bases. Germline lookup yields CDR1 SNHLY and CDR2 FYNNEI. This CDR3 region has 16 residues. This chain's CDR3 is CASSEGGRGNRYGYTF. CDR3 nucleotides: TGTGCCAGCAGTGAAGGTGGCAGGGGGAATAGATATGGCTACACCTTC.

This clone was seen only a few times. Sequence at one end of the junction differs from germline and may be a read error. The sample holds other DNA sequences that translate to the same CDR3. The chain has TRBV7-2 and TRBJ2-7; 8 bases agree with TRBD2. Germline CDR1 is SGHTA and CDR2 is FQGNSA. There are 14 residues in the CDR3. The chain's CDR3 is CASSPLKAGDEQYF. In DNA form, the CDR3 reads TGCGCCAGCAGCCCACTCAAAGCGGGGGACGAGCAGTACTTC.

J is TRBJ2-6 and V is TRBV27; D is possibly TRBD1 (6 bases). Germline loops: CDR1 MNHEY, CDR2 SMNVEV (reference sequence). CDR3 length: 15 amino acids. Trimming left V 4 bases short and J 4 bases short, with 11 bases between. CDR3 residues: CASSYGTPGANVLTF. The CDR3 DNA reads as TGTGCCAGCAGTTACGGGACACCCGGGGCCAACGTCCTGACTTTC.

This clone counts as medium-sized (0.01 to 0.1%). The rearrangement links TRBV6-5 to TRBJ2-5; 7 bases are shared with TRBD1. Germline V gene lookup returns CDR1 MNHEY and CDR2 SVGAGI. Trimming cost V 7 bases and J 5 bases; bases outside gene matches: 7. This CDR3 has 13 amino acids. The CDR3 nucleotides read TGTGCCAGCACCGACAGGGATTGGGAGACCCAGTACTTC. Protein sequence: CASTDRDWETQYF.

This clone is a singleton in its sample. V is TRBV2 and J is TRBJ1-6, with TRBD1 matching 7 bases. CDR1 is SNHLY and CDR2 is FYNNEI in the germline V gene. The junction had 11 bases not matched to a gene; V was cut back by 5 bases and J by 1 base. CDR3 length: 18 amino acids. CDR3 loop: CASSRDSRQGSYNSPLHF. CDR3 bases: TGTGCCAGCAGTAGGGACAGTCGTCAAGGATCCTATAATTCACCCCTCCACTTT.